These 30 T cell receptor beta chains originate from one sample sequenced in a study of blood T cell repertoires in COVID-19 (dated by TCRdb to about 2020). Receptor amplification or capture employed the immunoSEQ multiplex PCR assay. The source is immuneACCESS, and TCRdb retained only in-frame sequences with V and J called. Part of the clones is not carried over; for the studies checked, unresolved V genes explain less than half of this, and the remainder is unexplained. Across this sample there are some 190,000 clones, with around 82% seen only once. Roughly a tenth of the sample is taken by the ten largest. Sequencing was done on a sample of peripheral blood. These receptor sequences come from a woman of 80 years or more with active or convalescent COVID-19.

This sequence joins TRBV2 and TRBJ2-3; D uncertain. V was clipped by 4 bases and J by 3 bases, with 5 bases between them. The CDR3 is 12 residues long. Germline-derived CDR1 and CDR2 are SNHLY and FYNNEI. The CDR3 here is CASSVETDTQYF. The CDR3 coding sequence is TGTGCCAGCAGTGTAGAGACAGATACGCAGTATTTT.

The chain employs TRBV28 and TRBJ1-2, with 10 nucleotides matching TRBD1. V gave up 6 bases and J gave up 8 bases; unmatched junction bases: 6. This CDR3 has 13 amino acids. In germline, CDR1 is MDHEN, CDR2 SYDVKM. The CDR3 coding sequence is TGTGCCAGCAGCAAGACAGGGGGCGCGGGCTACACCTTC. This encodes CASSKTGGAGYTF.

The V call is TRBV3-1 (or the pseudogene TRBV3-2), the J call TRBJ2-3, with TRBD2 matching 12 bases. V was clipped by 4 bases and J by 1 base; unmatched bases: 6. The CDR3 length is 17 residues. CDR1 is LGHDT and CDR2 is YNNKEL in the germline V gene (reference sequence). The CDR3 is CASSPRTSGMGTDTQYF. Written as DNA, the CDR3 is TGTGCCAGCAGCCCCCGGACTAGCGGGATGGGCACAGATACGCAGTATTTT.

The rearrangement uses TRBV10-3 and TRBJ2-1; D is unresolved. Germline V CDR1 and CDR2: ENHRY, SYGVKD. This CDR3 region has 12 residues. The V end lost 3 bases, the J end lost 7 bases, and 7 bases lay between the germline ends. The CDR3 DNA reads as TGTGCCATCAGTGATAAAGCAAATGAGCAGTTCTTC. This encodes CAISDKANEQFF.

The chain carries TRBV6-6 and TRBJ1-5, with 8 bases matching TRBD1. This CDR3 is built from 15 residues. Germline values: CDR1 MNHNY, CDR2 SVGAGI (reference sequence). The junction had 8 bases not matched to a gene; V was cut back by 7 bases and J by 3 bases. The DNA for the CDR3 is TGTGCCAGCACTTTCAGACAGGGGCCCAATCAGCCCCAGCATTTT. This encodes CASTFRQGPNQPQHF.

The chain uses TRBV2 and TRBJ2-1, with 9 nucleotides matching TRBD2. The CDR3 extends over 13 amino acids. CDR1 and CDR2 (germline): SNHLY, FYNNEI. V trimming: 4 bases; J trimming: 8 bases; junction bases outside the gene matches: 3. CDR3 amino acids: CASSVRTSDEQFF. CDR3 bases: TGTGCCAGCAGTGTCAGGACTAGCGATGAGCAGTTCTTC. The complete variable domain, with remaining parts taken from reference TRBV2 and TRBJ2-1, reads EPEVTQTPSHQVTQMGQEVILRCVPISNHLYFYWYRQILGQKVEFLVSFYNNEISEKSEIFDDQFSVERPDGSNFTLKIRSTKLEDSAMYFCASSVRTSDEQFFGPGTRLTVL.

The gene calls are TRBV7-3 and TRBJ1-1; the D is unclear. The CDR3 runs to 14 residues. The germline V gene has CDR1 SGHTA and CDR2 FQGTGA. V was trimmed by 4 bases and J by 3 bases, leaving 12 bases between them. CDR3 sequence (DNA): TGTGCCAGCAGCTCGGCGGGTGGGCACACTGAAGCTTTCTTT. Translated, it gives CASSSAGGHTEAFF.

V usage is TRBV30 and J usage is TRBJ1-2; D is possibly TRBD1 (5 bases). The CDR3 is 12 amino acids. Germline V gene sequence: CDR1 GTSNPN, CDR2 SVGIG (reference sequence). V shed 4 bases and J shed 6 bases, with 12 bases lying between them. The CDR3, as DNA: TGTGCCTGGACCTTCATAGGGGATGGCTACACCTTC. Protein: CAWTFIGDGYTF.

This clone was detected only a few times. The chain uses TRBV19 and TRBJ2-3, with TRBD1 as a possible D gene (5 bases). Trimming removed 3 bases from V and 4 bases from J, with 14 bases in between. CDR3 length: 15 amino acids. Germline V gives CDR1 LNHDA, CDR2 SQIVND (reference sequence). CDR3: CASSIFPQGADTQYF. The CDR3 DNA reads as TGTGCCAGTAGTATTTTCCCGCAGGGCGCAGATACGCAGTATTTT.

The V gene is TRBV14, the J gene TRBJ1-1, with D unclear. This CDR3 comprises 14 residues. V lost 3 bases and J 1 base, leaving 9 bases between the germline ends. The germline V gene has CDR1 SGHDN and CDR2 FVKESK. The CDR3 protein is CASSHNLPNTEAFF. DNA of the CDR3: TGTGCCAGCAGCCATAATCTCCCGAACACTGAAGCTTTCTTT.

The genes are TRBV3-1 (or the pseudogene TRBV3-2) and TRBJ2-3; 15 bases are a match to TRBD2. Germline V lookup: CDR1 LGHDT, CDR2 YNNKEL (reference sequence). There are 17 residues in the CDR3. V lost 3 bases, J lost 3 bases, and 4 bases stayed unmatched. The CDR3 DNA reads as TGTGCCAGCAGCCACTGGACTAGCGGGGGGGGGACAGATACGCAGTATTTT. Its translation is CASSHWTSGGGTDTQYF.

V is TRBV28 and J is TRBJ1-5, with no clear D. Germline CDR1 MDHEN, CDR2 SYDVKM. This CDR3 region has 15 residues. Trimming removed 5 bases from V and 7 bases from J, with 18 bases in between. DNA of the CDR3: TGTGCCAGCAGTCTACCGGGTTTTGGGAGGCAGCCCCAGCATTTT. Residues: CASSLPGFGRQPQHF.

V and J are TRBV7-3 and TRBJ2-3; the D is unclear. V lost 4 bases and J 6 bases, leaving 8 bases between the germline ends. Per germline, CDR1 SGHTA and CDR2 FQGTGA. The CDR3 covers 12 residues. In nucleotides, the CDR3 is TGTGCCAGCAGCTCCAAACGGGATACGCAGTATTTT. Translated: CASSSKRDTQYF.

CDR3 loop: CASSTPGTSGLDEQFF. In nucleotides, the CDR3 is TGTGCCAGCAGCACGCCCGGGACATCAGGGTTGGATGAGCAGTTCTTC. The chain links TRBV11-2 to TRBJ2-1, with D perhaps TRBD1 (6 bases). The germline CDR1 and CDR2 sequences are SGHAT and FQNNGV. The CDR3 is 16 amino acids. Trimming cost V 5 bases and J 8 bases, with 22 bases left between them.

V usage is TRBV6-5 and J usage is TRBJ2-1; TRBD2 aligns across 9 bases. Per germline, CDR1 MNHEY and CDR2 SVGAGI. The CDR3 contains 14 residues. V dropped 6 bases and J dropped 3; count of bases not matched to a gene: 3. CDR3 coding DNA: TGTGCCAGCAGACTTAGCGGGAGCTACAATGAGCAGTTCTTC. This translates into CASRLSGSYNEQFF.

This chain connects TRBV3-1 (or the pseudogene TRBV3-2) to TRBJ1-5; a possible D gene is TRBD1 (6 bases). Trimming took 1 base from V and 6 from J, leaving 10 bases between them. The CDR3 contains 14 residues. Germline assignment: CDR1 LGHDT and CDR2 YNNKEL (reference sequence). The CDR3, as DNA: TGTGCCAGCAGCCAAGGAGGGGGTACTCAGCCCCAGCATTTT. It specifies CASSQGGGTQPQHF.

This clone was recorded once. The chain employs TRBV30 and TRBJ2-2; 8 bases agree with TRBD2. Germline V gives CDR1 GTSNPN, CDR2 SVGIG (reference sequence). V was clipped by 3 bases and J by 4 bases; unmatched bases: 10. This CDR3 comprises 16 residues. The CDR3 DNA reads TGTGCCTGGAGCGCAAAACTAGCGGAGTTCACCGGGGAGCTGTTTTTT. Translation gives CAWSAKLAEFTGELFF.

The chain carries TRBV10-3 and TRBJ2-3; 11 bases map to TRBD2. CDR3 length: 16 residues. Trimming at V came to 6 bases and at J to 5 bases, leaving 10 bases not matched to a gene. Germline V gene sequence: CDR1 ENHRY, CDR2 SYGVKD. The CDR3 protein is CAIRETSGTMGDTQYF. The DNA for the CDR3 is TGTGCCATCAGGGAGACTAGCGGGACCATGGGAGATACGCAGTATTTT.

The chain recombines TRBV30 with TRBJ2-2, with TRBD1 as a possible D gene (6 bases). V dropped 2 bases and J dropped 7 bases, with 14 bases sitting between them. Germline V gene data show CDR1 as GTSNPN and CDR2 as SVGIG (reference sequence). The CDR3 covers 14 residues. CDR3 amino acids: CAWSKGQRRGELFF. DNA of the CDR3: TGTGCCTGGAGTAAAGGACAGAGGCGCGGGGAGCTGTTTTTT.

The chain couples TRBV2 to TRBJ2-3; a weak D match, TRBD1 (6 bases). The V gene's germline CDR1 is SNHLY and CDR2 FYNNEI. Trimming took 3 bases from V and 6 from J, leaving 16 bases between them. The CDR3 runs 15 residues. CDR3: CASSDQGPLSDTQYF. CDR3 DNA: TGTGCCAGCAGTGATCAGGGGCCCCTTTCTGATACGCAGTATTTT.

V is TRBV19 and J is TRBJ2-5; 7 bases fit TRBD1. CDR1 LNHDA and CDR2 SQIVND come from the germline V gene (reference sequence). CDR3 length equals 14 residues. Germline trimming cut 5 bases from V and 7 bases from J; bases unmatched to any gene: 10. The CDR3 DNA is TGTGCCAGTAGTGGACGACAGGGTTTAAGGACCCAGTACTTC. Translated, it gives CASSGRQGLRTQYF.

This clone occurred once. The chain joins TRBV5-1 to TRBJ1-1; TRBD1 aligns across 9 bases. Trimming at V came to 4 bases and at J to 6 bases, leaving 19 bases not matched to a gene. Germline assignment: CDR1 SGHRS and CDR2 YFSETQ. The length of the CDR3 is 18 residues. DNA of the CDR3: TGCGCCAGCAGCCTGAGGTACTCCGGGACAGGGAGGCTCGCTGAAGCTTTCTTT. Its translation: CASSLRYSGTGRLAEAFF.

This clone was found a few times. The V call is TRBV6-5, the J call TRBJ2-2, with D tentatively TRBD2 (7 bases). V lost 6 bases and J lost 6, with 11 bases in between. Germline V gives CDR1 MNHEY, CDR2 SVGAGI. This CDR3 has 13 residues. CDR3 in amino acids: CASRQGGPGELFF. Written as DNA, the CDR3 is TGTGCCAGCAGACAGGGAGGGCCCGGGGAGCTGTTTTTT.

This sequence joins TRBV9 and TRBJ1-1, with a tentative D call TRBD1 (5 bases). The V and J ends lost 6 bases and 3 bases respectively, with 18 bases between them. The CDR3 covers 15 residues. Germline V gene sequence: CDR1 SGDLS, CDR2 YYNGEE. The CDR3 DNA reads TGTGCCAGCAATGTGCAGGGATCAATGGACACTGAAGCTTTCTTT. Protein sequence: CASNVQGSMDTEAFF.

The rearrangement uses TRBV4-1 and TRBJ2-7, with 12 bases fitting TRBD1. This CDR3 spans 16 amino acids. Losses at the gene ends were 6 bases for V and 3 bases for J; bases not matched to a gene: 9. CDR1 is MGHRA and CDR2 is YSYEKL in the germline V gene. CDR3 amino acids: CASSPIRDRGLYEQYF. The CDR3 bases are TGCGCCAGCAGTCCCATCCGGGACAGGGGGCTCTACGAGCAGTACTTC.

The V gene is TRBV5-1, the J gene TRBJ2-7, with 7 bases lining up with TRBD1. The CDR3 is 14 amino acids. The germline gives CDR1 SGHRS, CDR2 YFSETQ. The trim removed 2 bases at V and 2 bases at J, leaving 4 bases unmatched. CDR3 nucleotides: TGCGCCAGCAGCTTAACCGGGACAGCCTACGAGCAGTACTTC. Its translation: CASSLTGTAYEQYF.

The V call is TRBV4-1, the J call TRBJ1-2; D unresolved. V lost 1 base, J lost 7 bases, and 10 bases lay in between. Germline CDR1 reads MGHRA; CDR2 reads YSYEKL. The CDR3 spans 13 residues. CDR3 region: CASSQGRFSGYTF. The CDR3 DNA follows: TGCGCCAGCAGCCAAGGCAGGTTCTCTGGCTACACCTTC.

This chain connects TRBV19 to TRBJ1-6; D is unresolved. V lost 1 base to trimming and J lost 7 bases, with 11 bases between them. In germline, CDR1 is LNHDA, CDR2 SQIVND (reference sequence). The CDR3 is 15 residues long. The CDR3 reads CASSIVEARNSPLHF. CDR3 in DNA: TGTGCCAGTAGTATAGTCGAAGCGCGGAATTCACCCCTCCACTTT.

This clone was seen once. V and J are TRBV7-9 and TRBJ2-1, with D possibly matching TRBD1 (5 bases). The V end lost 0 bases, the J end lost 5 bases, and 8 bases lay between the germline ends. Germline CDR1 SEHNR, CDR2 FQNEAQ (reference sequence). The CDR3 runs 14 residues. In DNA, the CDR3 is TGTGCCAGCAGCTTAGCGGGGCGGAACAATGAGCAGTTCTTC. It yields the protein CASSLAGRNNEQFF.

This clone was recorded once. The V call is TRBV28, the J call TRBJ2-7; TRBD1 is a possible D gene (6 bases). V lost 6 bases, J lost 0 bases, and 15 bases lay in between. The CDR3 length is 15 residues. Germline V CDR1 and CDR2: MDHEN, SYDVKM. CDR3 sequence reads: CASSPGHGNSYEQYF. The CDR3 nucleotides read TGTGCCAGCAGCCCGGGACACGGAAACTCCTACGAGCAGTACTTC. The full variable domain, rest sourced from reference TRBV28 and TRBJ2-7, is DVKVTQSSRYLVKRTGEKVFLECVQDMDHENMFWYRQDPGLGLRLIYFSYDVKMKEKGDIPEGYSVSREKKERFSLILESASTNQTSMYLCASSPGHGNSYEQYFGPGTRLTVT.